A single sample gave rise to the 11 T cell receptor beta chains below, sequenced in a study of blood T cells in healthy people across ages. With a J-beta primer mix and a sample-barcoded 5' primer, a second PCR ran roughly 6 to 12 cycles. Each CDR3 protein gets one entry after TCRdb re-called the 5' RACE reads with MiXCR. The table lists around 1,800,000 distinct CDR3 sequences, 39% of them singletons, with 23% in the top ten. Sequencing was done on a sample of blood. These receptors were taken from a human donor in good health.

This clonotype has a handful of counts. This sequence joins TRBV3-1 and TRBJ2-7, with 8 bases fitting TRBD1. After removal of 2 bases from V and 3 bases from J, the junction contained 6 bases not matched to a gene. The CDR3 has 15 amino acids. Germline values: CDR1 LGHDT, CDR2 YNNKEL (reference sequence). CDR3 sequence reads: CASSQYRTGNYEQYF. CDR3 in DNA: TGTGCCAGCAGCCAATATAGGACAGGGAACTACGAGCAGTACTTC.

The chain joins TRBV7-9 to TRBJ2-5, with D hard to call. V was trimmed by 1 base and J by 5 bases, leaving 11 bases between them. Germline CDR1 and CDR2: SEHNR and FQNEAQ (reference sequence). The CDR3 consists of 14 residues. The CDR3 here is CASSLDPTRETQYF. For the CDR3, the DNA is TGTGCCAGCAGCTTAGACCCCACTCGGGAGACCCAGTACTTC.

This clonotype was found a few times. V usage is TRBV10-3 and J usage is TRBJ1-1; 7 bases align to TRBD1. The trim removed 4 bases at V and 7 bases at J, leaving 9 bases unmatched. CDR1 is ENHRY and CDR2 is SYGVKD in the germline V gene. CDR3 length: 14 amino acids. The CDR3, as DNA: TGTGCCATCAGTGCCGCAGGGGGGATAGGTGAAGCTTTCTTT. This translates into CAISAAGGIGEAFF.

This clonotype was recorded at least ten times. The chain employs TRBV9 and TRBJ2-1, with 8 bases identical to TRBD2. The CDR3 extends over 14 amino acids. The junction had 1 base not matched to a gene; V was cut back by 3 bases and J by 2 bases. Germline V gene data show CDR1 as SGDLS and CDR2 as YYNGEE. The CDR3 bases are TGTGCCAGCAGCGCCGGGGGGGCCTACAATGAGCAGTTCTTC. It translates to CASSAGGAYNEQFF.

This clonotype was seen a few times. The V call is TRBV5-6, the J call TRBJ1-1; 11 bases are a match to TRBD1. Trimming cost V 1 base and J 9 bases; bases outside gene matches: 5. The CDR3 totals 14 residues. Germline CDR1 SGHDT, CDR2 YYEEEE. The CDR3 is CASSLPGQGVQAFF. The DNA of the CDR3 is TGTGCCAGCAGCTTGCCGGGACAGGGGGTGCAAGCTTTCTTT.

This clonotype was counted only a few times. The rearrangement joins TRBV6-6 to TRBJ1-2; TRBD1 matches 11 bases. J gave up 4 bases and V 7 bases, and 8 bases lay outside the gene matches. The CDR3 has 15 residues. Germline V gene sequence: CDR1 MNHNY, CDR2 SVGAGI (reference sequence). DNA for the CDR3: TGTGCCAGCACCCGGACAGGGGGCGAAGTCTATGGCTACACCTTC. It translates to CASTRTGGEVYGYTF.

On this clonotype itself: The CDR3 ends on some other residue instead of the conserved phenylalanine or tryptophan, so this is likely a read error. Because the CDR3's place on the DNA is in doubt, the DNA is left out and the CDR3 is given as listed by TCRdb. CDR3 sequence: CASSQWNRGYTFGS. The rearrangement joins TRBV12-3 or TRBV12-4 to TRBJ2-1. The CDR3 has 14 residues if both end residues are counted.

This clonotype has a handful of counts. At one end, the junction sequence differs from germline, possibly due to a read error. The chain is built from TRBV12-3 or TRBV12-4 and TRBJ2-3, with D possibly TRBD1 on 6 matching bases. The CDR3 sequence is 16 residues long. CDR3 sequence: CAGSQEGDMSTDTQYF. CDR3 sequence (DNA): TGTGCCGGCAGCCAGGAAGGGGACATGAGCACAGATACGCAGTATTTT.

This clonotype has a handful of counts. The chain carries TRBV28 and TRBJ2-1; D is possibly TRBD2 (5 bases). V gave up 6 bases and J gave up 8 bases, with 20 bases separating them. Germline V gives CDR1 MDHEN, CDR2 SYDVKM. The CDR3 has 15 residues. DNA of the CDR3: TGTGCCAGCAGCACCCGGCAGGACCTGAGGGATGAGCAGTTCTTC. It encodes CASSTRQDLRDEQFF.

V usage is TRBV12-3 or TRBV12-4 and J usage is TRBJ2-5, with 10 bases lining up with TRBD2. V trimming: 3 bases; J trimming: 0 bases; junction bases outside the gene matches: 4. The CDR3 runs 16 residues. The CDR3 DNA reads TGTGCCAGCAGTTTTCTCGGACTAGCGGACCAAGAGACCCAGTACTTC. Its protein product is CASSFLGLADQETQYF.

The chain carries TRBV15 and TRBJ1-1; D unclear. CDR1 and CDR2 from the germline V gene are LNHNV and YYDKDF (reference sequence). CDR3 length: 12 residues. Trimming took 5 bases from V and 7 from J, leaving 11 bases between them. The CDR3 loop is CATSGLEGEAFF. For the CDR3, the DNA is TGTGCCACCAGCGGTTTGGAGGGTGAAGCTTTCTTT.